Listed below are T cell receptor beta chains from one sample, sequenced in a study of a mutant IDH1 vaccine in newly diagnosed glioma. Libraries were prepared by immunoSEQ multiplex PCR; TCRdb keeps only in-frame clonotypes and omits some of them. The sample has about 56,000 clones, roughly 90% seen once; the top ten hold roughly 1.5%. What these receptors recognize is not known. The sequences come from PBMCs, collected from a glioma patient whose treatment included an IDH1 peptide vaccine. These receptors were collected from a man between 40 and 49 years old with glioma. The CDR3 runs from the conserved cysteine through the conserved F or W. The order of the fields is V gene, D gene, clone size, J gene, CDR3 protein, CDR3 DNA. D genes are given only for firm matches. The listing skips clone size in some rows; elsewhere it reads once, few, many or a size class.

V: TRBV7-9; D: .; size: .; J: TRBJ1-2; CDR3: CASSPFEVHGYTF; DNA: TGTGCCAGCAGCCCGTTTGAGGTCCACGGCTACACCTTC
V: TRBV4-2; D: TRBD2; size: .; J: TRBJ2-5; CDR3: CASSRGAGAYQETQYF; DNA: TGTGCCAGCAGCCGCGGAGCGGGAGCGTACCAAGAGACCCAGTACTTC
V: TRBV28; D: TRBD1; size: few; J: TRBJ1-2; CDR3: CASSLAAGGFSYGYTF; DNA: TGTGCCAGCAGTTTAGCGGCAGGGGGTTTCTCATATGGCTACACCTTC
V: TRBV5-1; D: TRBD2; size: once; J: TRBJ2-3; CDR3: CASSETSALTDTQYF; DNA: TGCGCCAGCAGCGAAACTAGCGCCCTCACAGATACGCAGTATTTT
V: TRBV28; D: TRBD2; size: .; J: TRBJ2-2; CDR3: CASSETSGYTGELFF; DNA: TGTGCCAGCAGTGAAACTAGCGGGTACACCGGGGAGCTGTTTTTT
V: TRBV7-3; D: .; size: .; J: TRBJ1-2; CDR3: CASSLDRSSLYGYTF; DNA: TGTGCCAGCAGCTTAGATCGGTCGTCGCTCTATGGCTACACCTTC
V: TRBV23-1; D: TRBD2; size: .; J: TRBJ2-7; CDR3: CASRVRVLRTSGRCSPYEQYF; DNA: TGCGCCAGCAGGGTCAGGGTACTCCGGACTAGCGGGAGGTGTAGTCCCTACGAGCAGTACTTC
V: TRBV5-6; D: .; size: .; J: TRBJ1-4; CDR3: CASSWGRSNEKLFF; DNA: TGTGCCAGCAGTTGGGGACGGTCTAATGAAAAACTGTTTTTT
V: TRBV9; D: TRBD1; size: once; J: TRBJ1-5; CDR3: CASSVGQGSNQPQHF; DNA: TGTGCCAGCAGCGTAGGACAGGGGAGCAATCAGCCCCAGCATTTT
V: TRBV6-6; D: TRBD2; size: .; J: TRBJ2-3; CDR3: CASSLGLPADTQYF; DNA: TGTGCCAGCAGCCTGGGACTACCGGCAGATACGCAGTATTTT
V: TRBV7-9; D: TRBD1; size: .; J: TRBJ1-2; CDR3: CASSQGQGAYGYTF; DNA: TGTGCCAGCAGCCAGGGACAGGGGGCTTATGGCTACACCTTC
V: TRBV5-4; D: .; size: .; J: TRBJ1-1; CDR3: CASSLGGPMDTEAFF; DNA: TGTGCCAGCAGCTTGGGGGGACCCATGGACACTGAAGCTTTCTTT
V: TRBV6-1; D: .; size: once; J: TRBJ2-2; CDR3: CASSEMVSSTGELFF; DNA: TGTGCCAGCAGTGAAATGGTCAGCAGCACCGGGGAGCTGTTTTTT
V: TRBV6-1; D: TRBD2; size: .; J: TRBJ2-1; CDR3: CASSEGTSPYNEQFF; DNA: TGTGCCAGCAGTGAAGGGACTAGCCCCTACAATGAGCAGTTCTTC
V: TRBV6-6; D: .; size: .; J: TRBJ1-2; CDR3: CASTGTNYGYTF; DNA: TGTGCCAGCACGGGGACTAACTATGGCTACACCTTC
V: TRBV19; D: .; size: few; J: TRBJ1-5; CDR3: CASSTTGQENQPQHF; DNA: TGTGCCAGTAGTACCACTGGGCAAGAGAATCAGCCCCAGCATTTT
V: TRBV6-5; D: .; size: once; J: TRBJ1-5; CDR3: CASTQNNQPQHF; DNA: TGTGCCAGCACCCAAAACAATCAGCCCCAGCATTTT
V: TRBV18; D: TRBD2; size: .; J: TRBJ2-5; CDR3: CASSPRLAGGPQETQYF; DNA: TGTGCCAGCTCTCCCCGACTAGCGGGGGGGCCCCAAGAGACCCAGTACTTC
V: TRBV5-4; D: .; size: .; J: TRBJ1-2; CDR3: CASSLDRGYGYTF; DNA: TGTGCCAGCAGCTTGGACCGGGGGTACGGCTACACCTTC
V: TRBV7-8; D: TRBD2; size: once; J: TRBJ2-7; CDR3: CASSATSGYEQYF; DNA: TGTGCCAGCAGCGCCACTAGCGGATACGAGCAGTACTTC
V: TRBV4-2; D: .; size: .; J: TRBJ2-1; CDR3: CASSPRRDGHEQFF; DNA: TGTGCCAGCAGCCCTCGCCGGGATGGGCATGAGCAGTTCTTC
V: TRBV6-5; D: TRBD1; size: .; J: TRBJ1-5; CDR3: CASSSLNRGQGAQHF; DNA: TGTGCCAGCAGTTCTCTAAACAGGGGCCAAGGGGCCCAGCATTTT
V: TRBV18; D: .; size: .; J: TRBJ1-4; CDR3: CASSPAKANEKLFF; DNA: TGTGCCAGCTCACCAGCCAAGGCTAATGAAAAACTGTTTTTT
V: TRBV18; D: TRBD2; size: .; J: TRBJ2-1; CDR3: CASSLTPGLASNEQFF; DNA: TGTGCCAGCTCACTTACCCCGGGACTAGCGAGCAATGAGCAGTTCTTC
V: TRBV7-8; D: .; size: .; J: TRBJ2-7; CDR3: CASSLPVGRNEQYF; DNA: TGTGCCAGCAGCCTCCCAGTCGGTCGGAACGAGCAGTACTTC
V: TRBV27; D: .; size: once; J: TRBJ2-7; CDR3: CASSPTPKRAHAHFPYF; DNA: TGTGCCAGCAGCCCCACCCCAAAGAGGGCCCATGCCCACTTTCCGTACTTC
V: TRBV7-9; D: TRBD1; size: once; J: TRBJ1-1; CDR3: CASAGQGFFAMDTEAFF; DNA: TGTGCCAGTGCGGGACAGGGTTTCTTTGCGATGGACACTGAAGCTTTCTTT
V: TRBV5-4; D: .; size: .; J: TRBJ2-3; CDR3: CASKSSRITDTQYF; DNA: TGTGCCAGCAAATCTTCTAGGATCACAGATACGCAGTATTTT
V: TRBV19; D: TRBD2; size: .; J: TRBJ2-1; CDR3: CARLAGEPSEQFF; DNA: TGTGCCAGGCTAGCGGGAGAGCCTTCTGAGCAGTTCTTC
V: TRBV2; D: .; size: .; J: TRBJ2-6; CDR3: CASSGANVLTF; DNA: TGTGCCAGCAGTGGGGCCAACGTCCTGACTTTC
V: TRBV10-3; D: TRBD2; size: .; J: TRBJ2-2; CDR3: CATQTGLGAGSNTGELFF; DNA: TGTGCCACCCAAACGGGATTGGGAGCGGGATCGAACACCGGGGAGCTGTTTTTT
V: TRBV7-3; D: .; size: once; J: TRBJ2-6; CDR3: CASSQTRAGANVLTF; DNA: TGTGCCAGCAGCCAAACGAGGGCTGGGGCCAACGTCCTGACTTTC
V: TRBV18; D: .; size: .; J: TRBJ1-2; CDR3: CASSPDPEWGYTF; DNA: TGTGCCAGCTCACCAGACCCCGAGTGGGGCTACACCTTC
V: TRBV10-3; D: TRBD2; size: .; J: TRBJ2-7; CDR3: CAITTGLAGVGEQYF; DNA: TGTGCCATCACCACCGGACTAGCGGGAGTCGGCGAGCAGTACTTC
V: TRBV5-1; D: .; size: .; J: TRBJ2-3; CDR3: CASSLVVSGGTTDTQYF; DNA: TGCGCCAGCAGCTTGGTAGTTAGCGGAGGGACCACAGATACGCAGTATTTT
V: TRBV7-2; D: TRBD1; size: .; J: TRBJ2-7; CDR3: CASSTGTGFNEQYF; DNA: TGTGCCAGCAGCACGGGGACAGGATTCAACGAGCAGTACTTC
V: TRBV7-6; D: .; size: .; J: TRBJ2-7; CDR3: CASSLSLDSQSYEQYF; DNA: TGTGCCAGCAGCTTAAGCCTGGACAGTCAGTCCTACGAGCAGTACTTC
V: TRBV7-6; D: .; size: .; J: TRBJ1-5; CDR3: CASSLQSGLNQPQHF; DNA: TGTGCCAGCAGCTTACAGTCAGGGTTGAATCAGCCCCAGCATTTT
V: TRBV5-1; D: TRBD2; size: once; J: TRBJ2-6; CDR3: CASSLQRGAGANVLTF; DNA: TGCGCCAGCAGCCTCCAGCGGGGGGCAGGGGCCAACGTCCTGACTTTC
V: TRBV5-3; D: .; size: .; J: TRBJ1-4; CDR3: CARSRPRQGGEKLFF; DNA: TGTGCCAGAAGCCGTCCGAGGCAGGGTGGGGAAAAACTGTTTTTT
V: TRBV5-1; D: .; size: .; J: TRBJ2-7; CDR3: CASSLEGVSLKGQYF; DNA: TGCGCCAGCAGCTTGGAGGGGGTAAGCTTAAAAGGGCAGTACTTC
V: TRBV7-9; D: .; size: .; J: TRBJ1-2; CDR3: CASSFRGAGRGYTF; DNA: TGTGCCAGCAGCTTTAGGGGTGCGGGGAGAGGCTACACCTTC
V: TRBV4-1; D: TRBD2; size: .; J: TRBJ2-3; CDR3: CASSQDGAGGPDTQYF; DNA: TGCGCCAGCAGCCAAGACGGGGCGGGAGGTCCAGATACGCAGTATTTT
V: TRBV6-5; D: .; size: many; J: TRBJ2-7; CDR3: CASSPYSSSYEQYF; DNA: TGTGCCAGCAGTCCCTACTCTAGCTCCTACGAGCAGTACTTC
V: TRBV10-3; D: .; size: few; J: TRBJ1-1; CDR3: CAITSGGSTEAFF; DNA: TGTGCCATCACTTCGGGAGGGAGCACTGAAGCTTTCTTT
V: TRBV5-1; D: .; size: .; J: TRBJ2-2; CDR3: CASSGGGQAGAGELFF; DNA: TGCGCCAGCAGCGGTGGAGGGCAGGCAGGTGCCGGGGAGCTGTTTTTT
V: TRBV2; D: TRBD1; size: .; J: TRBJ2-1; CDR3: CASKTGADEQFF; DNA: TGTGCCAGCAAAACAGGGGCGGATGAGCAGTTCTTC
V: TRBV19; D: .; size: .; J: TRBJ1-5; CDR3: CASRLGTREPQHF; DNA: TGTGCCAGTAGGCTGGGCACCCGAGAGCCCCAGCATTTT
V: TRBV7-9; D: .; size: .; J: TRBJ2-7; CDR3: CASSLAGGQYF; DNA: TGTGCCAGCAGCTTAGCGGGGGGACAGTACTTC
V: TRBV10-3; D: TRBD2; size: .; J: TRBJ2-3; CDR3: CAIGTSGPDTQYF; DNA: TGTGCCATCGGGACTAGCGGTCCGGATACGCAGTATTTT
V: TRBV19; D: TRBD2; size: .; J: TRBJ2-7; CDR3: CASSSGTSYEQYF; DNA: TGTGCCAGTTCTAGCGGGACGTCCTACGAGCAGTACTTC
V: TRBV19; D: TRBD1; size: .; J: TRBJ2-1; CDR3: CASSIDWGQGGNEQFF; DNA: TGTGCCAGTAGTATAGATTGGGGACAGGGGGGGAATGAGCAGTTCTTC
V: TRBV6-6; D: .; size: .; J: TRBJ2-7; CDR3: CASSYGGSYEQYF; DNA: TGTGCCAGCAGTTACGGGGGTTCCTACGAGCAGTACTTC
V: TRBV18; D: .; size: .; J: TRBJ2-5; CDR3: CASSPRVEQETQYF; DNA: TGTGCCAGCTCACCCAGGGTCGAACAAGAGACCCAGTACTTC
V: TRBV5-6; D: .; size: .; J: TRBJ1-5; CDR3: CASSDGPNQPQHF; DNA: TGTGCCAGCAGCGACGGACCCAATCAGCCCCAGCATTTT
V: TRBV7-7; D: .; size: .; J: TRBJ2-3; CDR3: CASSLVGGLSSTDTQYF; DNA: TGTGCCAGCAGCTTAGTTGGAGGACTATCCTCCACAGATACGCAGTATTTT
V: TRBV5-6; D: TRBD2; size: .; J: TRBJ2-5; CDR3: CASSGRLAGLETQYF; DNA: TGTGCCAGCAGCGGCAGACTAGCGGGGTTAGAGACCCAGTACTTC
V: TRBV5-4; D: .; size: once; J: TRBJ1-3; CDR3: CASSTGPQSSGNTIYF; DNA: TGTGCCAGCAGTACGGGACCCCAGAGCTCTGGAAACACCATATATTTT